These 9 T cell receptor beta chains were all obtained from the same sample, sequenced in a study of blood T cell repertoires in COVID-19. The protocol was immunoSEQ multiplex PCR, while the TCRdb copy is restricted to in-frame clones and leaves out a portion. The data hold 100,000 to 150,000 clones, with over 70% observed a single time. The sample consisted of peripheral blood. Source of these receptors: a man at least 80 years old with active or convalescent COVID-19.

The chain recombines TRBV7-8 with TRBJ2-2, with D possibly being TRBD1 (5 bases). The CDR3 has 15 residues. The germline CDR1 and CDR2 sequences are SGHVS and FQNEAQ. Trimming took 2 bases from V and 4 from J, leaving 11 bases between them. Written as DNA, the CDR3 is TGTGCCAGCAGCTTATTAGGGGCGAGCACCGGGGAGCTGTTTTTT. Translation gives CASSLLGASTGELFF.

The chain joins TRBV2 to TRBJ1-4, with 7 bases lining up with TRBD1. Trimming cost V 8 bases and J 8 bases; bases outside gene matches: 11. This CDR3 has 14 amino acids. Looked up from germline, CDR1 is SNHLY and CDR2 is FYNNEI. The CDR3 is CASGRGQYSEKLFF. CDR3 bases: TGTGCCAGCGGTAGGGGGCAATACTCCGAAAAACTGTTTTTT.

Only one count was recorded for this clone. The rearrangement joins TRBV3-1 (or the pseudogene TRBV3-2) to TRBJ1-3; D is uncertain. The CDR3 is 14 residues long. CDR1 LGHDT and CDR2 YNNKEL come from the germline V gene (reference sequence). The V and J ends lost 1 base and 4 bases respectively, with 8 bases between them. CDR3 sequence: CASSQGQVGNTIYF. CDR3 nucleotide sequence: TGTGCCAGCAGCCAAGGTCAGGTGGGAAACACCATATATTTT.

The chain recombines TRBV18 with TRBJ2-7, with 9 nucleotides matching TRBD1. The CDR3 totals 14 residues. V shed 2 bases, J shed 6 bases, and the junction held 5 bases outside the gene matches. Looked up from germline, CDR1 is KGHSH and CDR2 is LQKENI. The CDR3 loop reads CASSPMDRGTEQYF. Written as DNA, the CDR3 is TGTGCCAGCTCACCAATGGACAGGGGTACCGAGCAGTACTTC.

The rearrangement uses TRBV6-4 and TRBJ1-6, with 8 positions matching TRBD1. Per the germline V gene, CDR1 is MRHNA and CDR2 is SNTAGT. CDR3 length: 16 amino acids. Germline trimming cut 7 bases from V and 7 bases from J; bases unmatched to any gene: 12. CDR3 amino acids: CASTLDREPWNSPLHF. CDR3 nucleotide sequence: TGTGCCAGCACTTTGGACAGGGAACCATGGAATTCACCCCTCCACTTT.

CDR3 coding DNA: TGTGCCAGCAGCTTTGCACAGGGGGCGGGTGGAAACACCATATATTTT. Translating gives CASSFAQGAGGNTIYF. The gene calls are TRBV7-2 and TRBJ1-3; TRBD1 matches 9 bases. Germline CDR1 reads SGHTA; CDR2 reads FQGNSA. The CDR3 extends over 16 amino acids. V lost 3 bases and J lost 3; bases outside the gene matches: 6.

This clone was counted a single time. This chain connects TRBV2 to TRBJ1-1; D unclear. Trimming cost V 4 bases and J 0 bases, with 9 bases left between them. From germline, CDR1 is SNHLY and CDR2 FYNNEI. This CDR3 is 14 amino acids long. CDR3 amino acids: CASSGQALNTEAFF. The DNA for the CDR3 is TGTGCCAGCAGTGGACAAGCCTTGAACACTGAAGCTTTCTTT.

The V gene is TRBV2, the J gene TRBJ2-5; 12 bases align to TRBD1. This CDR3 has 13 amino acids. Germline V gene lookup returns CDR1 SNHLY and CDR2 FYNNEI. V was pared by 6 bases and J by 5 bases, with 1 base of the junction left unmatched. The CDR3 protein is CASSGTGGETQYF. CDR3 in DNA: TGTGCCAGCAGCGGGACAGGGGGCGAGACCCAGTACTTC.

A few counts support this clone. The chain recombines TRBV6-5 with TRBJ2-5; a weak D match, TRBD1 (6 bases). Trimming left V 5 bases short and J 0 bases short, with 10 bases between. CDR3 length equals 14 residues. Germline CDR1 MNHEY, CDR2 SVGAGI. CDR3 DNA: TGTGCCAGCAGTAAAAACAGGGACCAAGAGACCCAGTACTTC. Its protein product is CASSKNRDQETQYF.